The 3 T cell receptor beta chains listed next were all sequenced from one sample in a study of T-cell reconstitution after alpha-beta-depleted transplantation in children. Library preparation (for TCRbeta) was performed with unique molecular identifiers. TCRdb analysed the PCR reads with MiXCR anew, one entry per CDR3 protein. The table lists almost 400,000 distinct CDR3 sequences, approximately 20% of them singletons. The specimen was PBMCs from the stem cell graft donor, collected from the stem cell graft. These receptors came from a human donor who donated a stem cell graft to a child with acute myeloid leukemia.

This clonotype was recorded many times. The rearrangement joins TRBV27 to TRBJ2-3, with TRBD2 identical over 12 bases. CDR1 is MNHEY, CDR2 SMNVEV, per germline (reference sequence). V trimming: 5 bases; J trimming: 4 bases; junction bases outside the gene matches: 7. This CDR3 spans 16 amino acids. Here the CDR3 DNA reads TGTGCCAGCAGTACGTGGACTAGCGGGATGGCAGATACGCAGTATTTT. The encoded protein is CASSTWTSGMADTQYF.

This clonotype occurred many times. V gene TRBV12-3 or TRBV12-4 combines with J gene TRBJ2-1, with TRBD2 matching over 9 bases. The V gene end was trimmed by 1 base and the J gene end by 4 bases; junction bases not matched to a gene: 11. The CDR3 extends over 18 amino acids. CDR3 protein: CASSLGLLAGSGYNEQFF. In nucleotides, the CDR3 is TGTGCCAGCAGTTTAGGGTTGCTAGCGGGATCTGGTTACAATGAGCAGTTCTTC.

Worth noting for this clonotype: A junction boundary mismatches the germline segment, possibly from a read error. The chain has TRBV7-2 and TRBJ2-7; 8 bases are shared with TRBD1. The CDR3 has 14 amino acids. The germline CDR1 and CDR2 sequences are SGHTA and FQGNSA. The CDR3: CASSPPGQARRQCF. For the CDR3, the DNA is TGTGCCAGCAGTCCTCCGGGACAGGCCCGACGTCAGTGCTTC.